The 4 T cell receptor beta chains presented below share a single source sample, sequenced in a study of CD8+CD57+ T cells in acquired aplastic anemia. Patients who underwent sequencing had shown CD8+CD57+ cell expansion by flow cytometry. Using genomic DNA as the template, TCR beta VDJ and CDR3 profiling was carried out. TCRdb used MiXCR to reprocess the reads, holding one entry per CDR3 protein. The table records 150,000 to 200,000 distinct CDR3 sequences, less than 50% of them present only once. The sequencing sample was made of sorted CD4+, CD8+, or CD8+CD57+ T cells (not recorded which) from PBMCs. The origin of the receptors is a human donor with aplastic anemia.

The CDR3: CSARGPVANTEAFF. The CDR3 DNA reads TGCAGTGCTAGAGGTCCGGTGGCGAACACTGAAGCTTTCTTT. The chain joins TRBV20-1 to TRBJ1-1; no reliable D call. The CDR3 is 14 residues long. Germline values: CDR1 DFQATT, CDR2 SNEGSKA (reference sequence). Trimming shortened V by 1 base and J by 1 base, and 10 bases separated the two germline ends.

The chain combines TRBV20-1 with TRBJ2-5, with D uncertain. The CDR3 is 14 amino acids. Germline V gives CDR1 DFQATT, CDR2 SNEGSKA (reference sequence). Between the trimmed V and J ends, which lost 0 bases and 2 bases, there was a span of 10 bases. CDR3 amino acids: CSARDWNSQETQYF. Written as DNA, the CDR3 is TGCAGTGCTAGAGATTGGAACAGTCAAGAGACCCAGTACTTC.

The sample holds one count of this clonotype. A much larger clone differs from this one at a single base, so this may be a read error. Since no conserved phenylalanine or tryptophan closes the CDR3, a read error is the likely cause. In DNA, the CDR3 is TGTGCCAGCAGCCCCAACGGGGGGAAGAACACTGAAGCTTTCTTA. This encodes CASSPNGGKNTEAFL. This chain joins TRBV7-2 and TRBJ1-1; D perhaps matches TRBD1 (5 bases). CDR3 length: 15 amino acids. V lost 5 bases and J lost 1, with 14 bases in between. CDR1 and CDR2 (germline): SGHTA, FQGNSA.

CDR3 amino acids: CASEKGQDNYGYTF. CDR3 sequence (DNA): TGTGCCAGTGAAAAGGGACAGGATAACTATGGCTACACCTTC. This chain links TRBV19 with TRBJ1-2, with 8 bases fitting TRBD1. Germline trimming cut 8 bases from V and 1 base from J; bases unmatched to any gene: 6. This CDR3 has 14 amino acids. Germline V CDR1 and CDR2: LNHDA, SQIVND (reference sequence).